The T cell receptor (beta chain) described here comes from a study of T cells after yellow fever vaccination. For the study at large: Fractions low in cell number were prepared with SMART-Seq v4 Ultra Low Input. Overall study results and limits: The CD4 and CD8 compartments had a small share of their clonotypes in common. After the booster, 96% of CD4 and about nine tenths of CD8 primary-response clones were re-detected.

TCRdb recomputed calls from the 5' RACE reads with MiXCR, one row per CDR3 protein. The table records 200,000 to 250,000 distinct CDR3 sequences, about 7% of them present only once. V was pared by 0 bases and J by 3 bases, with 2 bases of the junction left unmatched. The CDR3 covers 14 residues. The germline CDR1 and CDR2 sequences are SGHRS and YFSETQ. This clonotype was detected many times. Its antigen is as yet unknown. This specimen consisted of CD4+ T cells sorted from PBMCs, obtained 15 days after the yellow fever booster vaccination. This sequence joins TRBV5-1 and TRBJ1-1; 7 positions agree with TRBD1. The source of this sequence is a man aged 25-45 years who received the YFV17D yellow fever vaccine. CDR3 bases: TGCGCCAGCAGCTTGGCCAGGGGGTACACTGAAGCTTTCTTT. It is translated as CASSLARGYTEAFF.